This T cell receptor (beta chain) was obtained from a study of OX40 agonist ivuxolimab in advanced cancers. Turning to the study itself: With a range of roughly 20 to 80, age averaged roughly 60 years, and around 80% were male. Among those treated, three patients had partial responses, one with hepatocellular carcinoma and two with cutaneous melanoma. Whole-study findings and limits: Doses of 0.1 to 3.0 mg/kg were accompanied by clonal expansion of CD4+ and CD8+ blood T cells by week 6.

Concerning this clone itself: Its target is unknown.

The data were produced by immunoSEQ multiplex PCR, yet TCRdb's version contains in-frame clones alone and is incomplete. This table has tens of thousands of clones, 90% appearing once. Researchers took blood at baseline, on cycle 4 day 1, and on cycle 7 day 1. The starting material was CD4+ or CD8+ T cells sorted from blood, obtained in a trial of the OX40 agonist ivuxolimab. The clonotype originates from an adult with an advanced solid tumor such as melanoma, head and neck, liver or kidney cancer.

CDR3 residues: CASTPGQANQPQHF. The CDR3 coding sequence is TGTGCCAGCACCCCGGGACAGGCCAATCAGCCCCAGCATTTT. The chain is built from TRBV2 and TRBJ1-5, with 8 bases lining up with TRBD1. V gave up 7 bases and J gave up 3 bases; unmatched junction bases: 5. There are 14 residues in the CDR3. Looked up from germline, CDR1 is SNHLY and CDR2 is FYNNEI.